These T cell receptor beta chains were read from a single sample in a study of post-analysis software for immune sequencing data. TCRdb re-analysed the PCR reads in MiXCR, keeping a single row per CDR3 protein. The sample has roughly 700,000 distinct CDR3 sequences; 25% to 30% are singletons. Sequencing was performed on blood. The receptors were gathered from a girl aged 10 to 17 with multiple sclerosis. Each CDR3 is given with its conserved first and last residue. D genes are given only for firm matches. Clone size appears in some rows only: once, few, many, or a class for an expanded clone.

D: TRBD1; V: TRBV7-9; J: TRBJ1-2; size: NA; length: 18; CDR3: CASSLSSDRGRPNYGYTF; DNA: TGTGCCAGCAGCTTGAGCTCCGACAGGGGGCGACCGAACTATGGCTACACCTTC
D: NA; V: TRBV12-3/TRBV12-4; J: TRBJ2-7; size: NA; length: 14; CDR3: CTSSGTGPLYEQYF; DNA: TGTACCAGCAGCGGGACAGGTCCGCTCTACGAGCAGTACTTC
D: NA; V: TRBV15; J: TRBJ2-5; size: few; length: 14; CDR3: CATSIFPNVETQYF; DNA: TGTGCCACCAGCATTTTCCCGAACGTCGAGACCCAGTACTTC
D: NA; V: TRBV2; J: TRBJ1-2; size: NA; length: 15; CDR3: CASSEAPDRVNGYTF; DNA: TGTGCCAGCAGTGAAGCGCCGGATCGGGTAAATGGCTACACCTTC
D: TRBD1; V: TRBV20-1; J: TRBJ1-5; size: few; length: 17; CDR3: CSARRGQRFYSNQPQHF; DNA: TGCAGTGCTAGGCGGGGACAGAGATTTTATAGCAATCAGCCCCAGCATTTT
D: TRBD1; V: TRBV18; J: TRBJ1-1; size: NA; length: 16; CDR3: CASSPTGTGGSTEAFF; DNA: TGTGCCAGCTCACCAACCGGGACAGGGGGCTCCACTGAAGCTTTCTTT
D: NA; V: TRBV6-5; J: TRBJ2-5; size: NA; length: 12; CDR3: CASRTYQETQYF; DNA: TGTGCCAGCAGGACGTACCAAGAGACCCAGTACTTC
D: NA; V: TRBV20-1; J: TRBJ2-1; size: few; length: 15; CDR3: CSASLPSPTYNEQFF; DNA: TGCAGTGCTAGCCTTCCTTCCCCAACCTACAATGAGCAGTTCTTC
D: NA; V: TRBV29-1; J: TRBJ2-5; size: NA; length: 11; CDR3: CSVGHPETQYF; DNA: TGCAGCGTTGGGCACCCCGAGACCCAGTACTTC
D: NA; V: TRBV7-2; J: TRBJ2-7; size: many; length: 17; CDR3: CASSQRRGIGRDYEQYF; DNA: TGTGCCAGCAGCCAACGAAGAGGTATCGGACGGGACTACGAGCAGTACTTC
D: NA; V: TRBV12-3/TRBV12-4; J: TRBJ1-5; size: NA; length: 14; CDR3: CASTIGGGNQPQHF; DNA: TGTGCCAGCACGATCGGGGGGGGCAATCAGCCCCAGCATTTT
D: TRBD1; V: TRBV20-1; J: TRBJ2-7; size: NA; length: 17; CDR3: CSASRGQGAGGDYEQYF; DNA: TGCAGTGCTAGTAGGGGACAGGGGGCCGGGGGTGACTACGAGCAGTACTTC
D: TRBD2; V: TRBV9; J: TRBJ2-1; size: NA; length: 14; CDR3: CASSGGRHDNEQFF; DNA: TGTGCCAGCTCGGGGGGACGACACGACAATGAGCAGTTCTTC
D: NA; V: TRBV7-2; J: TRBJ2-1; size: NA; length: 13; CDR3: CASSLVWDNEQFF; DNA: TGTGCCAGCAGCTTAGTCTGGGACAATGAGCAGTTCTTC
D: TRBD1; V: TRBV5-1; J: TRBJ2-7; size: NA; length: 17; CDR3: CASSQLAPGQGATGQYF; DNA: TGCGCCAGCAGCCAACTCGCCCCGGGACAGGGGGCGACTGGGCAGTACTTC
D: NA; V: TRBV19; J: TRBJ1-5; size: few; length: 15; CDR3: CASSTSGRSGQPQHF; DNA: TGTGCCAGTAGTACCTCGGGACGGTCCGGTCAGCCCCAGCATTTT
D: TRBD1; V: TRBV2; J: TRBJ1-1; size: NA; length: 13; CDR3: CASLQGRSTEAFF; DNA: TGTGCCAGCCTACAGGGGAGGAGCACTGAAGCTTTCTTT
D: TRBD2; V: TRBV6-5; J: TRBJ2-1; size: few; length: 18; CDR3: CASSYSGLAGGFYNEQFF; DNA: TGTGCCAGCAGTTACTCGGGGCTAGCGGGAGGTTTCTACAATGAGCAGTTCTTC
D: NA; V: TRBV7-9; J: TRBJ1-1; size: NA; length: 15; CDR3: CASSRFAGRDTEAFF; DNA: TGTGCCAGCAGCCGGTTCGCGGGCAGGGACACTGAAGCTTTCTTT
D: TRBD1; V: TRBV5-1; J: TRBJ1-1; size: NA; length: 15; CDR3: CASSSWTGVNTEAFF; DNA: TGCGCCAGCAGCTCGTGGACAGGGGTGAACACTGAAGCTTTCTTT
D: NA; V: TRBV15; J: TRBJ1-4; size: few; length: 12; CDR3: CATSRDGTALFF; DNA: TGTGCCACCAGCAGAGATGGGACGGCACTGTTTTTT
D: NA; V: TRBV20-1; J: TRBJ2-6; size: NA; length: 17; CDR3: CSARDGRSNSGANVLTF; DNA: TGCAGTGCTAGAGATGGCAGGAGCAACTCTGGGGCCAACGTCCTGACTTTC
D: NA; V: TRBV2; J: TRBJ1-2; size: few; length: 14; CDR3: CASSGITANYGYTF; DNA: TGTGCCAGCAGTGGGATTACGGCTAACTATGGCTACACCTTC
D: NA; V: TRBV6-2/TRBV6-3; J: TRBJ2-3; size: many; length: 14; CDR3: CASQTLRGIDTQYF; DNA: TGTGCCAGCCAGACCCTACGAGGGATTGATACGCAGTATTTT
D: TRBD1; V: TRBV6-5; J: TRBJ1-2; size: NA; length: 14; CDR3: CASRTDRGDYGYTF; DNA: TGTGCCAGCAGGACCGACAGGGGGGACTATGGCTACACCTTC
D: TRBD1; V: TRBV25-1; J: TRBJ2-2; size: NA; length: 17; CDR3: CASSRQGRLTNTGELFF; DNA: TGTGCCAGCAGCCGACAGGGGCGATTAACGAACACCGGGGAGCTGTTTTTT
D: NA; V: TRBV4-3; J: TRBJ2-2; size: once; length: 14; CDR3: CASSQDRGAGELFF; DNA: TGCGCCAGCAGCCAAGATCGTGGGGCCGGGGAGCTGTTTTTT
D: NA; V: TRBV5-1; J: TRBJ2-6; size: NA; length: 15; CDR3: CASSERVPGANVLTF; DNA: TGCGCCAGCAGCGAAAGGGTGCCTGGGGCCAACGTCCTGACTTTC
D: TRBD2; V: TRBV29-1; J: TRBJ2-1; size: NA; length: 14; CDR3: CSVDLAGRYNEQFF; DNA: TGCAGCGTTGACCTAGCGGGGAGATACAATGAGCAGTTCTTC
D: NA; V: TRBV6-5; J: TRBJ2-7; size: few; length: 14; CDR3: CASSSGPPGLTQYF; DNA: TGTGCCAGCAGTTCAGGGCCTCCAGGTCTAACCCAGTACTTC
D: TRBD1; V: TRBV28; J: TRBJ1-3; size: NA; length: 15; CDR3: CASSSPDRAGNTIYF; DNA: TGTGCCAGCAGTTCGCCCGACAGGGCCGGAAACACCATATATTTT
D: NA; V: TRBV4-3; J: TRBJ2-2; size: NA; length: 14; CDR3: CASSQGGTGGELFF; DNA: TGCGCCAGCAGCCAAGGTGGGACCGGCGGGGAGCTGTTTTTT
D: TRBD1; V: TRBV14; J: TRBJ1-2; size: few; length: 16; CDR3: CASSQDDRGGNYGYTF; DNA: TGTGCCAGCAGCCAAGATGACAGGGGGGGTAACTATGGCTACACCTTC
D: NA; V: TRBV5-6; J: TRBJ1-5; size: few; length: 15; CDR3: CASSLFLAGNQPQHF; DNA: TGTGCCAGCAGCTTGTTTTTAGCGGGTAATCAGCCCCAGCATTTT
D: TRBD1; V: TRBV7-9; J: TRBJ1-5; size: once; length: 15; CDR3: CASSRGTGENQPQHF; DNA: TGTGCCAGCAGCCGGGGGACAGGGGAAAATCAGCCCCAGCATTTT
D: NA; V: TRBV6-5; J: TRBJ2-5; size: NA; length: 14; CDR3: CASRYLAGIETQYF; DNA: TGTGCCAGCAGGTACTTGGCAGGGATAGAGACCCAGTACTTC
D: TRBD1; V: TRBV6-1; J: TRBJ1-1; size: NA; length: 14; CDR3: CASSHRGGATEAFF; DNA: TGTGCCAGCAGCCACAGGGGAGGTGCCACTGAAGCTTTCTTT
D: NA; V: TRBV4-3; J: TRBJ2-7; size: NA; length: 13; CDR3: CASSVTGIGEQYF; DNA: TGCGCCAGCTCTGTGACAGGCATCGGTGAGCAGTACTTC
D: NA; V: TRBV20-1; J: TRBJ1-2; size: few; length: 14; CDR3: CSARGARGNYGYTF; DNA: TGCAGTGCTAGGGGTGCGAGGGGCAACTATGGCTACACCTTC
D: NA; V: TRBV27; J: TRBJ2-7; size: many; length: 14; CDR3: CASSLSPNTYEQYF; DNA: TGTGCCAGCAGTTTAAGTCCTAATACCTACGAGCAGTACTTC
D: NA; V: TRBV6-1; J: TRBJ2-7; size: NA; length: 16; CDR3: CASSRTGTGGGDEQYF; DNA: TGTGCCAGCAGCCGAACCGGGACAGGCGGGGGAGACGAGCAGTACTTC
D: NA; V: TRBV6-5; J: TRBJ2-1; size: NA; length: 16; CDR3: CASRPLESTWGYEQFF; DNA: TGTGCCAGCAGACCCTTGGAGTCCACCTGGGGCTACGAGCAGTTCTTC
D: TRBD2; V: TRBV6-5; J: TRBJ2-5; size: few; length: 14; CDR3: CASSAPSGWETQYF; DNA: TGTGCCAGCAGTGCGCCTAGCGGATGGGAGACCCAGTACTTC
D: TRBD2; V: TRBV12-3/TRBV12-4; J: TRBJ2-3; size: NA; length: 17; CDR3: CASSPRGLSGGGYTQYF; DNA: TGTGCCAGCAGCCCCCGGGGCCTTAGCGGGGGCGGTTATACGCAGTATTTT
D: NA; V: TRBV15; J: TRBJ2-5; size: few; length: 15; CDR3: CATSRDWAVPETQYF; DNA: TGTGCCACCAGCAGAGATTGGGCTGTACCAGAGACCCAGTACTTC